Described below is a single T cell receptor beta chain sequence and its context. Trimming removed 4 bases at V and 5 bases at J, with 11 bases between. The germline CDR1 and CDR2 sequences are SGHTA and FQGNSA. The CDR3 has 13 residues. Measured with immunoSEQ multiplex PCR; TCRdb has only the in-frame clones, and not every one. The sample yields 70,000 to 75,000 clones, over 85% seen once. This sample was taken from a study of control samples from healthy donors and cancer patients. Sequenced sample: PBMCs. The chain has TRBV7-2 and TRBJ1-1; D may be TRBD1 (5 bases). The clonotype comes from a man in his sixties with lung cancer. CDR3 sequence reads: CASSSYRQTEAFF. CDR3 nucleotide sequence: TGTGCCAGCAGCTCGTACAGGCAAACTGAAGCTTTCTTT.